This T cell receptor (beta chain) was profiled in a study of shared clonotypes between healthy human individuals. The repertoire was sequenced with immunoSEQ multiplex PCR; TCRdb's copy has only in-frame clones and lacks some. This sample carries about a million clones, 70% to 80% of them seen once, and the ten largest clones take approximately 0.95%. As for this clone: Its cognate antigen is unknown.

Those who donated, Caucasian adults without exception, all lived in Nashville, Tennessee. In the CD4+ fraction, cells were divided into CD45RA+ naive and CD45RA-negative memory subsets. Whole-study findings and limits: Sampling covered blood only; tissue repertoires likely differ.

V lost 1 base and J lost 0; bases outside the gene matches: 8. Germline values: CDR1 SGHVS, CDR2 FQNEAQ. The CDR3 spans 17 residues. This chain connects TRBV7-8 to TRBJ2-5, with 7 bases fitting TRBD2. The sequence was collected from a man younger than 30 in good health. Some clones in this sample may be carry-over from other donors' samples. The sequenced sample was memory CD4+ T cells from PBMCs. The subset: CD45RA-negative fraction. CDR3 in amino acids: CASSLELAAGYQETQYF. CDR3 bases: TGTGCCAGCAGCTTAGAATTGGCAGCGGGGTACCAAGAGACCCAGTACTTC.